This TCR beta chain is drawn from a study of Graves' ophthalmopathy and Graves' hyperthyroidism. About the study: Ahead of any treatment, peripheral blood was obtained at the initial diagnosis.

RNA transcripts served as template for amplifying TCR beta CDR3 sequences. RT-PCR was first run with HTBI primers, then multiplex PCR in a second round. TCRdb itself ran the multiplex PCR reads through MiXCR, one entry per CDR3 protein. The table lists hundreds of thousands of distinct CDR3 sequences, 20% to 25% of them singletons. About this clonotype itself: Its matching antigen is unknown.

Germline loops: CDR1 MNHNS, CDR2 SASEGT. V was pared by 2 bases and J by 4 bases, with 17 bases between. The CDR3 has 16 amino acids. Overall study results and limits: The majority of expanded thyroid clonotypes above 0.001 frequency also occurred in blood.

The TCR sequence derives from a woman between 18 and 29 years old with stable Graves' hyperthyroidism. Some clones in this sample may be carry-over from other donors' samples. Input material: peripheral blood. This chain joins TRBV6-1 and TRBJ1-1; D is perhaps TRBD1 (6 bases). The CDR3 region has the DNA TGTGCCAGCAGTGAATTTGGACAGACCTTGGGCACTGAAGCTTTCTTT. It is translated as CASSEFGQTLGTEAFF.